The sequence of this TCR beta chain was determined in a study of graft-versus-host responses after intestinal transplantation. Study as a whole: Multivisceral, liver-intestinal, or isolated intestinal grafts went to recipients.

Trimming took off 3 bases at V and 0 bases at J, with 20 bases between the two ends. Looked up from germline, CDR1 is SEHNR and CDR2 is FQNEAQ (reference sequence). The length of the CDR3 is 18 residues. Sequencing used immunoSEQ multiplex PCR; TCRdb keeps in-frame clones, though not all of them. The sample yields roughly 100,000 clones, roughly 93% seen once. As for this clone: Its antigen is as yet unknown.

Sample: unstimulated CD8+ T cells sorted from spleen or lymph node cells, taken before intestinal transplant. The J gene is TRBJ1-2, the V gene TRBV7-9, with D unclear. This receptor was obtained from a human donor who received an intestinal transplant. CDR3 loop: CASSLIDGGRSTNYGYTF. The CDR3 region has the DNA TGTGCCAGCAGCTTGATCGACGGAGGTCGTTCGACTAACTATGGCTACACCTTC.